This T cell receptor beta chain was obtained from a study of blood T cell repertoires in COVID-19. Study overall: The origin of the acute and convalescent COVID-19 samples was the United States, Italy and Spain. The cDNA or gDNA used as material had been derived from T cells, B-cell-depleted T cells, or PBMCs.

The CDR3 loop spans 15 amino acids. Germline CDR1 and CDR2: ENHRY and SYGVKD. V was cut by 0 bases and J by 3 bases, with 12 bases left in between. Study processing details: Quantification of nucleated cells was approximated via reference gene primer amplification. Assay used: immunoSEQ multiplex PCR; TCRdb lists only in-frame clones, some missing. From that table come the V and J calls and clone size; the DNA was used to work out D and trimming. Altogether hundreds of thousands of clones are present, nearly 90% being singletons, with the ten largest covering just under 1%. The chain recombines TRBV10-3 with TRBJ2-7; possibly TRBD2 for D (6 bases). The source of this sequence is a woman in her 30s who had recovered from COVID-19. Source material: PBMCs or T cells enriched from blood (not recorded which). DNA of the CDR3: TGTGCCATCAGTGAGTCGTTGTGGCGGGGCTACGAGCAGTACTTC. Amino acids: CAISESLWRGYEQYF.